Below, 23 T cell receptor beta chains from the same sample are listed, as sequenced in a study of regulatory T cells in long-lasting Graves disease. Time point indicated: newly diagnosed GD, antithyroid drugs for less than 3 months. RNA extracted from PBMCs served as the sequencing template. HTBI primers from iRepertoire and Arm-PCR of CDR3 regions yielded the TCR beta libraries. TCRdb reprocessed the multiplex PCR reads with MiXCR, giving one entry per CDR3 protein. This sample has around 480,000 distinct CDR3 sequences; about 16% occur once, and the top ten carry approximately 25%. The sample was also reused in another study, on T cells in Graves' hyperthyroidism and ophthalmopathy.

Sequencing used peripheral blood mononuclear cells (PBMCs), obtained at new diagnosis, from a patient treated with antithyroid drugs. These receptors were obtained from a woman aged 35-65 years with Graves disease.

This clonotype came up many times. The chain has TRBV30 and TRBJ1-2, with 10 bases aligning to TRBD1. The V gene end was trimmed by 0 bases and the J gene end by 6 bases; junction bases not matched to a gene: 4. Germline V gene data show CDR1 as GTSNPN and CDR2 as SVGIG (reference sequence). The CDR3 has 14 residues. Here the CDR3 reads CAWSVDRGQDGYTF. The CDR3 DNA reads as TGTGCCTGGAGTGTTGACAGGGGGCAAGATGGCTACACCTTC.

The chain recombines TRBV9 with TRBJ2-1; 12 bases are a match to TRBD2. The germline gives CDR1 SGDLS, CDR2 YYNGEE. Trimming took 3 bases from V and 8 from J; bases not matched to a gene: 12. This CDR3 contains 17 residues. DNA of the CDR3: TGTGCCAGCAGCGAGGGCCTAGCGGGGGGGCGAATCTATGAGCAGTTCTTC. This sequence encodes CASSEGLAGGRIYEQFF. The complete variable domain, with remaining parts taken from reference TRBV9 and TRBJ2-1, reads DSGVTQTPKHLITATGQRVTLRCSPRSGDLSVYWYQQSLDQGLQFLIQYYNGEERAKGNILERFSAQQFPDLHSELNLSSLELGDSALYFCASSEGLAGGRIYEQFFGPGTRLTVL.

Many counts were recorded for this clonotype. The chain has TRBV2 and TRBJ1-1; D gene uncertain. The CDR3 spans 13 residues. The V end lost 4 bases, the J end lost 4 bases, and 10 bases lay between the germline ends. Germline V gives CDR1 SNHLY, CDR2 FYNNEI. The CDR3 here is CASSGRGTTEAFF. The DNA of the CDR3 is TGTGCCAGCAGTGGTAGAGGCACCACTGAAGCTTTCTTT.

This clonotype was seen more than once but under ten times. The rearrangement joins TRBV7-3 to TRBJ2-1; TRBD2 aligns across 12 bases. The trim removed 4 bases at V and 8 bases at J, leaving 6 bases unmatched. Germline V lookup: CDR1 SGHTA, CDR2 FQGTGA. This CDR3 region has 15 residues. CDR3: CASSSTGTSGYEQFF. CDR3 DNA: TGTGCCAGCAGCTCTACCGGGACTAGCGGGTATGAGCAGTTCTTC.

This clonotype was recorded many times. This sequence joins TRBV3-1 and TRBJ1-5; tentative D call: TRBD1 (5 bases). Trimming removed 0 bases from V and 11 bases from J, with 14 bases in between. The CDR3 has 14 residues. Germline loops: CDR1 LGHDT, CDR2 YNNKEL (reference sequence). CDR3 region: CASSQDLRGSAQHF. Written as DNA, the CDR3 is TGTGCCAGCAGCCAAGATCTTAGGGGATCGGCCCAGCATTTT.

In its sample, this clonotype was seen once. In nucleotides, the CDR3 is TGTGCCAGCAGCCTTGACGGACTAGCGGGGGGGCAGTCCGGGGAGCTGTTTTTT. Translated: CASSLDGLAGGQSGELFF. The chain has TRBV7-3 and TRBJ2-2, with 15 bases fitting TRBD2. This CDR3 spans 18 amino acids. V lost 5 bases and J lost 6; bases outside the gene matches: 10. From germline, CDR1 is SGHTA and CDR2 FQGTGA.

This clonotype came up many times. The chain links TRBV6-2 or TRBV6-3 to TRBJ1-1; D ambiguous. Trimming removed 6 bases from V and 7 bases from J, with 12 bases in between. The CDR3 covers 12 residues. Germline V gene sequence: CDR1 MNHEY, CDR2 SVGEGT. As DNA, the CDR3 is TGTGCCAGCAGAGACCGGACTTTTGAAGCTTTCTTT. It translates to CASRDRTFEAFF.

This clonotype was observed a few times. This rearrangement joins TRBV7-9 to TRBJ1-1, with 7 bases lining up with TRBD1. In germline, CDR1 is SEHNR, CDR2 FQNEAQ (reference sequence). The CDR3 is 15 residues long. V shed 5 bases and J 4 bases; nucleotides not matched to a gene: 10. CDR3 protein: CASSPELYRGTEAFF. Here the CDR3 DNA reads TGTGCCAGCAGCCCCGAACTTTACAGGGGCACTGAAGCTTTCTTT. Based on the CDR3 plus reference TRBV7-9 and TRBJ1-1, the full variable domain is DTGVSQNPRHKITKRGQNVTFRCDPISEHNRLYWYRQTLGQGPEFLTYFQNEAQLEKSRLLSDRFSAERPKGSFSTLEIQRTEQGDSAMYLCASSPELYRGTEAFFGQGTRLTVV.

Points on this clonotype: This may be a read error, as it is one base from a much larger clone. This chain connects TRBV5-1 to TRBJ2-1; tentative D call: TRBD1 (6 bases). CDR1 is SGHRS and CDR2 is YFSETQ in the germline V gene. This CDR3 comprises 14 residues. The germline V and J ends were trimmed by 3 bases and 8 bases, with 15 bases remaining between them. This chain's CDR3 is CASSSAAGDDEQFF. For the CDR3, the DNA is TGCGCCAGCAGCTCGGCAGCAGGGGACGATGAGCAGTTCTTC. Based on the CDR3 plus reference TRBV5-1 and TRBJ2-1, the full variable domain is KAGVTQTPRYLIKTRGQQVTLSCSPISGHRSVSWYQQTPGQGLQFLFEYFSETQRNKGNFPGRFSGRQFSNSRSEMNVSTLELGDSALYLCASSSAAGDDEQFFGPGTRLTVL.

This clonotype occurred many times. V is TRBV11-2 and J is TRBJ1-1; 7 bases agree with TRBD1. J was trimmed by 11 bases and V by 1 base; bases with no gene match: 10. From germline, CDR1 is SGHAT and CDR2 FQNNGV. The CDR3 covers 14 residues. CDR3 region: CASSLGGVRGKAFF. For the CDR3, the DNA is TGTGCCAGCAGCTTAGGGGGCGTCAGGGGGAAGGCTTTCTTT.

The chain couples TRBV19 to TRBJ2-7; 9 bases are a match to TRBD1. The CDR3 totals 15 residues. Germline CDR1 LNHDA, CDR2 SQIVND (reference sequence). V dropped 5 bases and J dropped 3; count of bases not matched to a gene: 8. The CDR3 is CASSAGTGYYYEQYF. Here the CDR3 DNA reads TGTGCCAGTAGTGCCGGGACAGGGTACTACTACGAGCAGTACTTC.

This clonotype came up many times. The chain employs TRBV5-1 and TRBJ2-7, with D maybe TRBD1 (5 bases). The CDR3 totals 11 residues. Germline-derived CDR1 and CDR2 are SGHRS and YFSETQ. The germline V and J ends were trimmed by 8 bases and 5 bases, with 11 bases remaining between them. CDR3 sequence reads: CASQWGNEQYF. The CDR3 coding sequence is TGCGCCAGTCAGTGGGGCAACGAGCAGTACTTC.

Many counts were recorded for this clonotype. This sequence joins TRBV24-1 and TRBJ1-2, with 7 bases aligning to TRBD1. Germline values: CDR1 KGHDR, CDR2 SFDVKD. The CDR3 spans 15 residues. V was pared by 4 bases and J by 4 bases, with 8 bases of the junction left unmatched. CDR3 residues: CATSDPRTGTYGYTF. CDR3 DNA sequence: TGTGCCACCAGTGACCCCCGGACAGGTACCTATGGCTACACCTTC.

In this sample, this clonotype turned up a few times. The chain combines TRBV7-3 with TRBJ2-1, with 7 positions matching TRBD2. The length of the CDR3 is 14 residues. Germline lookup yields CDR1 SGHTA and CDR2 FQGTGA. The ends lost 5 bases at V and 12 bases at J; junction bases unmatched: 13. CDR3 sequence (DNA): TGTGCCAGCAGCGACCTGGCGGGGGAGACGTCGCAGTTCTTC. The encoded protein is CASSDLAGETSQFF. Drawing the rest from reference TRBV7-3 and TRBJ2-1, the complete variable domain is GAGVSQTPSNKVTEKGKYVELRCDPISGHTALYWYRQSLGQGPEFLIYFQGTGAADDSGLPNDRFFAVRPEGSVSTLKIQRTERGDSAVYLCASSDLAGETSQFFGPGTRLTVL.

This clonotype was counted many times. V gene TRBV30 combines with J gene TRBJ1-3; D is possibly TRBD1 (6 bases). V dropped 0 bases and J dropped 2 bases, with 8 bases sitting between them. Germline CDR1 and CDR2: GTSNPN and SVGIG (reference sequence). This CDR3 region has 14 residues. The CDR3 DNA reads as TGTGCCTGGAGTGTCGGGGGCGCTGGAAACACCATATATTTT. Encoded protein: CAWSVGGAGNTIYF.

The rearrangement uses TRBV28 and TRBJ1-2; D uncertain. The CDR3 contains 12 residues. From germline, CDR1 is MDHEN and CDR2 SYDVKM. V lost 8 bases to trimming and J lost 8 bases, with 15 bases between them. The CDR3 loop reads CASQPNSGGYTF. The CDR3 region has the DNA TGTGCCAGCCAGCCCAACTCGGGGGGCTACACCTTC.

This clonotype turned up a few times. The genes are TRBV5-1 and TRBJ2-7; the match to TRBD2 covers 9 bases. In germline, CDR1 is SGHRS, CDR2 YFSETQ. The J segment lost 5 bases and the V segment lost 2 bases, leaving 8 bases of the junction unmatched. This CDR3 is built from 15 residues. The CDR3 spells CASSFLAGLANEQYF. The CDR3 DNA reads as TGCGCCAGCAGCTTCCTAGCGGGGCTCGCCAACGAGCAGTACTTC. Full variable domain (rest looked up from reference TRBV5-1 and TRBJ2-7): KAGVTQTPRYLIKTRGQQVTLSCSPISGHRSVSWYQQTPGQGLQFLFEYFSETQRNKGNFPGRFSGRQFSNSRSEMNVSTLELGDSALYLCASSFLAGLANEQYFGPGTRLTVT.

The table lists this clonotype with many counts. The chain couples TRBV11-2 to TRBJ2-7; 7 bases are a match to TRBD2. This CDR3 spans 15 amino acids. CDR1 and CDR2 from the germline V gene are SGHAT and FQNNGV. V dropped 6 bases and J dropped 1; count of bases not matched to a gene: 9. DNA for the CDR3: TGTGCCAGCAGACTCAGCGGGGCGCTTTCCTACGAGCAGTACTTC. Protein: CASRLSGALSYEQYF. Complete variable domain (other parts from reference TRBV11-2 and TRBJ2-7): EAGVAQSPRYKIIEKRQSVAFWCNPISGHATLYWYQQILGQGPKLLIQFQNNGVVDDSQLPKDRFSAERLKGVDSTLKIQPAKLEDSAVYLCASRLSGALSYEQYFGPGTRLTVT.

Ten or more counts support this clonotype. This sequence joins TRBV5-5 and TRBJ2-3; maybe TRBD2 (6 bases). Trimming took 3 bases from V and 4 from J, leaving 12 bases between them. The CDR3 spans 14 residues. Germline CDR1 reads SGHKS; CDR2 reads YYEKEE (reference sequence). In DNA form, the CDR3 reads TGTGCCAGCAGCTCCGGGGGAAGAGCAGATACGCAGTATTTT. Its protein is CASSSGGRADTQYF.

Ten or more counts support this clonotype. The rearrangement links TRBV11-2 to TRBJ1-1, with 11 bases lining up with TRBD1. Trimming took 5 bases from V and 1 from J; bases not matched to a gene: 9. The germline gives CDR1 SGHAT, CDR2 FQNNGV. This CDR3 has 17 amino acids. The CDR3 DNA sequence: TGTGCCAGCAGCACCGGACAGGGGGCGCGGGGGAACACTGAAGCTTTCTTT. Residues: CASSTGQGARGNTEAFF.

As for this clonotype: This could be a read error, since a much larger clone is one nucleotide away. This CDR3 is missing its conserved last phenylalanine or tryptophan, likely due to a read error. The chain is built from TRBV6-1 and TRBJ2-7, with D tentatively TRBD2 (6 bases). Germline V gene data show CDR1 as MNHNS and CDR2 as SASEGT. V lost 7 bases to trimming and J lost 4 bases, with 17 bases between them. The CDR3 contains 14 residues. CDR3 residues: CASTLGGGQYEQYS. The CDR3 DNA reads as TGTGCCAGCACCCTGGGAGGAGGACAATACGAGCAGTACTCC.

In its sample, this clonotype was seen once. With a much larger clone just one base away, this may be a read error. V is TRBV20-1 and J is TRBJ1-2; 10 nucleotides match TRBD1. The CDR3 is made up of 13 amino acids. CDR1 is DFQATT and CDR2 is SNEGSKA in the germline V gene (reference sequence). The trim removed 0 bases at V and 9 bases at J, leaving 4 bases unmatched. CDR3 nucleotides: TGCAGTGCTAGAGAGGACAGGGGGTATAGCTACACCTTC. The encoded protein is CSAREDRGYSYTF.

The CDR3 region has the DNA TGCGCCAGCAGCAATCCTAGCGGGGGGGCCGGTGAGCAGTTCTTC. Its translation is CASSNPSGGAGEQFF. The V gene is TRBV5-1, the J gene TRBJ2-1; TRBD2 matches at 12 bases. The CDR3 loop spans 15 amino acids. The junction had 8 bases not matched to a gene; V was cut back by 4 bases and J by 9 bases. Germline loops: CDR1 SGHRS, CDR2 YFSETQ.